This T cell receptor (beta chain) was sequenced during a study of cytomegalovirus exposure and HLA in healthy donors. Study-level points and caveats: Per a later analysis, under 20,000 TCR beta sequences showed association with HLA alleles at 0.05 false discovery rate.

PCR was performed using 60 Vbeta and 13 Jbeta primers. TCRdb's copy holds only in-frame clones and misses some; the assay was immunoSEQ multiplex PCR. The sample holds some 65,000 clones; approximately 82% are singletons and the top ten take around 3%. Regarding this clone: Its cognate antigen is unknown.

After removal of 4 bases from V and 6 bases from J, the junction contained 21 bases not matched to a gene. The CDR3 extends over 19 amino acids. Per germline, CDR1 SGHTA and CDR2 FQGNSA. The receptor was isolated from a girl between 10 and 17 years old in good health and CMV-seropositive. Sequenced input: PBMCs. The V and J genes are TRBV7-2 and TRBJ2-7; 10 nucleotides align to TRBD2. The CDR3 DNA reads TGTGCCAGCAGCTCGAGTTACTACAGGAGCGGGAGGGCCTTTGGCGAGCAGTACTTC. It codes for CASSSSYYRSGRAFGEQYF.